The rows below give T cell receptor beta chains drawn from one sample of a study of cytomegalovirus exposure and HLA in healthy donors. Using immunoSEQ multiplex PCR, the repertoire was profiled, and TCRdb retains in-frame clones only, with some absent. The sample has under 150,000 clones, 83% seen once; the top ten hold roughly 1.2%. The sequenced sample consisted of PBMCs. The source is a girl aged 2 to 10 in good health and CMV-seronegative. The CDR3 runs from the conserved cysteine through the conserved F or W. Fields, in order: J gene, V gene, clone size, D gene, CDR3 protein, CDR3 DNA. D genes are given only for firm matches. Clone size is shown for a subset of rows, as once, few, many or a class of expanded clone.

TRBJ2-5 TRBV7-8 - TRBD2 CASSTWTSGRVQETQYF TGTGCCAGCAGCACCTGGACTAGCGGGAGGGTACAAGAGACCCAGTACTTC
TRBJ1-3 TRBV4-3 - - CASSLAGQNSGNTIYF TGCGCCAGCAGTCTCGCCGGACAAAACTCTGGAAACACCATATATTTT
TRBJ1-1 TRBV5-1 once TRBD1 CASSTRQGAKNTEAFF TGCGCCAGCAGCACCAGACAGGGGGCTAAGAACACTGAAGCTTTCTTT
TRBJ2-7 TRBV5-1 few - CASSLLQGSYEQYF TGCGCCAGCAGCTTGTTACAGGGCTCCTACGAGCAGTACTTC
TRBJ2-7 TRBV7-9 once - CATADGGALYEQYF TGTGCCACCGCCGACGGGGGAGCACTTTACGAGCAGTACTTC
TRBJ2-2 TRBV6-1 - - CASRETSGGLLNTGELFF TGTGCCAGCAGGGAAACTAGTGGGGGCCTCCTAAACACCGGGGAGCTGTTTTTT
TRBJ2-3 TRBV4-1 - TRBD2 CASSQLVQAGVWGTDTQYF TGCGCCAGCAGCCAACTGGTCCAAGCGGGAGTTTGGGGCACAGATACGCAGTATTTT
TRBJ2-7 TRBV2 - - CASTRTANRLYEQYF TGTGCCAGCACAAGGACAGCCAACCGTTTATACGAGCAGTACTTC
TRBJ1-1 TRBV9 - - CASSSRTSEAFF TGTGCCAGCAGCTCTCGAACATCTGAAGCTTTCTTT
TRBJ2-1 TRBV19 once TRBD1 CASSSRQGWDEQFF TGTGCCAGTAGTAGCCGACAGGGTTGGGATGAGCAGTTCTTC
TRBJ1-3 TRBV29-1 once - CSVVGTEGDHSGNTIYF TGCAGCGTTGTCGGTACAGAGGGGGATCACTCTGGAAACACCATATATTTT
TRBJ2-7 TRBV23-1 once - CASSHPEQYF TGCGCCAGCAGTCACCCAGAGCAGTACTTC
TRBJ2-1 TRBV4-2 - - CASSHLLDLPFSYNEQFF TGTGCCAGCAGCCATTTACTAGACCTACCTTTCTCCTACAATGAGCAGTTCTTC
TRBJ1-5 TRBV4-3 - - CASSQDPRGNQPQHF TGCGCCAGCAGCCAAGATCCCAGGGGCAATCAGCCCCAGCATTTT
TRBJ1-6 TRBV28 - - CASMKAAGSPLHF TGTGCCAGCATGAAGGCAGCAGGTTCACCCCTCCACTTT
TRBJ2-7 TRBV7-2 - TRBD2 CASSLASGGLYEQYF TGTGCCAGCAGCCTCGCTAGCGGGGGTCTCTACGAGCAGTACTTC
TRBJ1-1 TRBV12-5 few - CATGGWTNTEAFF TGTGCTACCGGAGGCTGGACGAACACTGAAGCTTTCTTT
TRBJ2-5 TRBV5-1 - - CASSLVRGGETQYF TGCGCCAGCAGCTTGGTCCGGGGAGGAGAGACCCAGTACTTC
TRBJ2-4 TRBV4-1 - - CASSQFEEFQYF TGCGCCAGCAGCCAATTCGAGGAGTTTCAGTACTTC
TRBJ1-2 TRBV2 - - CASSGRGAGNYGYTF TGTGCCAGCAGTGGAAGAGGGGCGGGAAACTATGGCTACACCTTC
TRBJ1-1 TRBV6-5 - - CASSYRVDQGGTEAFF TGTGCCAGCAGTTACCGAGTAGATCAGGGTGGCACTGAAGCTTTCTTT
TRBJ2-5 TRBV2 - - CASANYRTQYF TGTGCCAGCGCGAACTACCGGACCCAGTACTTC
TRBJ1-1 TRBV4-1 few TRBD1 CASSQGRGDTEAFF TGCGCCAGCAGCCAGGGCAGGGGGGACACTGAAGCTTTCTTT
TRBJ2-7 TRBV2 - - CASSRNRAFMDF TGTGCCAGCAGCCGGAACAGGGCGTTCATGGACTTC
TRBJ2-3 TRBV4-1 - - CASSPHGDTQYF TGTGCCAGCAGCCCGCACGGGGATACGCAGTATTTT
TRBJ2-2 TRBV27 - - CASSSVAGEVAGELFF TGTGCCAGCAGTTCGGTGGCAGGGGAAGTAGCCGGGGAGCTGTTTTTT
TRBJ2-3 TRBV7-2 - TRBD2 CASSFGTGGGLTDTQYF TGTGCCAGCAGCTTTGGAACGGGAGGGGGGCTCACAGATACGCAGTATTTT